This T cell receptor (beta chain) came from a study of cytomegalovirus exposure and HLA in healthy donors. Study-level information: From about 170 million T cells, an earlier analysis saw 120 million or so unique TCR beta sequences. Study-level findings and limits: Reported results showed that the classifier diagnosed cytomegalovirus status with high specificity and sensitivity.

It was with 60 Vbeta and 13 Jbeta primers that the PCR ran. As handled by the study authors: Counted up in a later analysis, unique TCR beta chains came to roughly 80 million, with around 10 million shared. TCRdb's copy holds only in-frame clones and misses some; the assay was immunoSEQ multiplex PCR. V and J calls and clone size follow that table, whereas D and trimming were derived from the DNA. The data contain approximately 95,000 clones, around 73% of them singletons. This clone was picked up a small number of times. Its antigen is unknown. The material sequenced was PBMCs. The TCR was taken from a woman in her thirties or forties in good health and CMV-seropositive.

Here the CDR3 DNA reads TGCGCCAGCAGCCAAGTACCGGGACAGAGCTCCTACGAGCAGTACTTC. It encodes CASSQVPGQSSYEQYF. The genes are TRBV4-1 and TRBJ2-7, with 7 bases matching TRBD1. Germline V gene lookup returns CDR1 MGHRA and CDR2 YSYEKL. V lost 1 base, J lost 0 bases, and 6 bases stayed unmatched. CDR3 length equals 16 residues.